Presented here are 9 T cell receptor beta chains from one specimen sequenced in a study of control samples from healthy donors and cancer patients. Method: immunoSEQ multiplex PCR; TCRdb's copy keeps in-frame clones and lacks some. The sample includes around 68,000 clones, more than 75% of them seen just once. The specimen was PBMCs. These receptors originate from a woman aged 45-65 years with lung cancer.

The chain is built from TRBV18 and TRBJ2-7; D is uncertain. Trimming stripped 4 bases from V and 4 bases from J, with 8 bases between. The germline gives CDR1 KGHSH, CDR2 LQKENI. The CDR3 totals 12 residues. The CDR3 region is CASSQDGYEQYF. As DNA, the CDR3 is TGTGCCAGCTCACAGGACGGTTACGAGCAGTACTTC.

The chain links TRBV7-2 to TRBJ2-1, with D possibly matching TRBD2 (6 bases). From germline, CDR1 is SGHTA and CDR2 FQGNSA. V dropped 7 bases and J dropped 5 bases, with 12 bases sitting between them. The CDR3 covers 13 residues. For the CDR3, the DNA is TGTGCCAGCAACCAAGGCGGGGACAATGAGCAGTTCTTC. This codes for CASNQGGDNEQFF.

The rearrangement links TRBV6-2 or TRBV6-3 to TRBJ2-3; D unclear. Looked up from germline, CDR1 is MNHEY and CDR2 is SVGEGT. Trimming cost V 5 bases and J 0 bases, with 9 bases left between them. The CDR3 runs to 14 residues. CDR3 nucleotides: TGTGCCAGCAGTGGAGCGATTAGCACAGATACGCAGTATTTT. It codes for CASSGAISTDTQYF.

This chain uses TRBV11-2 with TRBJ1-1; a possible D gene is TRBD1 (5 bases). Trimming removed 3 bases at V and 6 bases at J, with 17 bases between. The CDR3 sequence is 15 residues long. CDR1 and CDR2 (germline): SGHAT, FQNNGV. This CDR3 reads CASSFLAGGEAEAFF. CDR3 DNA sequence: TGTGCCAGCAGCTTCCTAGCGGGGGGAGAAGCTGAAGCTTTCTTT.

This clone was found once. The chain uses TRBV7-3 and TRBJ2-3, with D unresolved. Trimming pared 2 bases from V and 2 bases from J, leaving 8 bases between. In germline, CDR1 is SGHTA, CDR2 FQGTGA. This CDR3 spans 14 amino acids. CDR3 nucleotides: TGTGCCAGCAGCTTATTAGGCAACACAGATACGCAGTATTTT. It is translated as CASSLLGNTDTQYF.

The CDR3 DNA is TGTGCCAGCAGCTTACAAGCGGGGGGACCAGATACGCAGTATTTT. This codes for CASSLQAGGPDTQYF. The rearrangement uses TRBV7-2 and TRBJ2-3, with TRBD2 matching over 9 bases. After removal of 2 bases from V and 4 bases from J, the junction contained 4 bases not matched to a gene. This CDR3 contains 15 residues. CDR1 is SGHTA, CDR2 FQGNSA, per germline.

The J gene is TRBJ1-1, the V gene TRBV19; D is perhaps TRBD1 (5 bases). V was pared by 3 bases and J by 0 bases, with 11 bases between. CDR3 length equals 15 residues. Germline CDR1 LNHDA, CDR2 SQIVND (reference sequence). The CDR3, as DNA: TGTGCCAGTAGTATTCAGCAGGGCCTGAACACTGAAGCTTTCTTT. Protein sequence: CASSIQQGLNTEAFF.

CDR3 DNA sequence: TGTGCCAGTAGTATACATGGTCAGCCCCAGCATTTT. It encodes CASSIHGQPQHF. The J gene is TRBJ1-5, the V gene TRBV19; D unresolved. Germline V gene sequence: CDR1 LNHDA, CDR2 SQIVND (reference sequence). The germline V and J ends were trimmed by 2 bases and 6 bases, with 5 bases remaining between them. The CDR3 contains 12 residues.

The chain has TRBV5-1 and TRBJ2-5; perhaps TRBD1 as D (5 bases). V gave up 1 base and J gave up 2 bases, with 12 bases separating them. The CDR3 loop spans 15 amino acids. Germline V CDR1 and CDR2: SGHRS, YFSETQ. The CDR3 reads CASSLQGSRQETQYF. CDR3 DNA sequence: TGCGCCAGCAGCTTGCAGGGAAGTAGGCAAGAGACCCAGTACTTC.